The clone carrying this TCR beta chain was recorded at least ten times. Its antigen is still unknown. This specimen belongs to a study of early T cells in non-severe SARS-CoV-2 infection. At the level of the study: Sequencing of bulk RNA from unsorted whole blood was done, without chain pairing.

The V segment lost 6 bases and the J segment 3 bases; nucleotides outside the gene matches: 10. The CDR3 is 15 residues long. Germline V gene lookup returns CDR1 SNHLY and CDR2 FYNNEI. Unique molecular identifiers tagged individual cDNA molecules. In TCRdb, the 5' RACE reads were re-called with MiXCR into one record per CDR3 protein. Of 42,000 or so distinct CDR3 sequences in the sample, about 6% are singletons; the top ten hold about 7.8%. Regarding the study as a whole: Matching results from VDJdb favored anti-spike CD8 responses, leaving private and CD4 specificities undetected.

Sample: whole blood, taken at baseline. The receptor comes from an adult who was a healthcare worker with PCR-confirmed SARS-CoV-2 infection or an uninfected control (not recorded which). This chain uses TRBV2 with TRBJ2-7; 8 bases map to TRBD1. The CDR3 is CASSAGQGGSYEQYF. CDR3 nucleotide sequence: TGTGCCAGCAGCGCTGGACAGGGAGGAAGCTACGAGCAGTACTTC.